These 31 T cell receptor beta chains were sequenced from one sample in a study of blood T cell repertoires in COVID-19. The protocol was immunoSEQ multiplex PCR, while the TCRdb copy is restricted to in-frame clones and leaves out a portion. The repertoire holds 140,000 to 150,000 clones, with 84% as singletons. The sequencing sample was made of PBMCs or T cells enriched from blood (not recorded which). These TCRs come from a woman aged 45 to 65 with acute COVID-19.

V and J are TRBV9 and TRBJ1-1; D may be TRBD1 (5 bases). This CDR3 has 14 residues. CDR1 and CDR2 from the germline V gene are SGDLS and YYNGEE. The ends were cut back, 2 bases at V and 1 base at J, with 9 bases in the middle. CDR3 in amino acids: CASSVGGWNTEAFF. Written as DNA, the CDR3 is TGTGCCAGCAGCGTCGGGGGATGGAACACTGAAGCTTTCTTT.

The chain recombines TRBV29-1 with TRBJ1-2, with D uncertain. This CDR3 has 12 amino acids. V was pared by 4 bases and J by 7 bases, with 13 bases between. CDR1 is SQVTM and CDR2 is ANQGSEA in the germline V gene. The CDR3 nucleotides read TGCAGCGTTGTAAGCGGGTTCGGTGGCTACACCTTC. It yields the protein CSVVSGFGGYTF. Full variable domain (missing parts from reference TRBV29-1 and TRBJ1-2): SAVISQKPSRDICQRGTSLTIQCQVDSQVTMMFWYRQQPGQSLTLIATANQGSEATYESGFVIDKFPISRPNLTFSTLTVSNMSPEDSSIYLCSVVSGFGGYTFGSGTRLTVV.

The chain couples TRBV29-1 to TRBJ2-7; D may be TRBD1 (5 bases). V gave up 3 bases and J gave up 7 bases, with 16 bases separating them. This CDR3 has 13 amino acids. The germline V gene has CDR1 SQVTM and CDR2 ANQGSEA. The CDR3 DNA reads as TGCAGCGTTGATACAACAGGCTTGGGGGAGCAGTACTTC. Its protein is CSVDTTGLGEQYF.

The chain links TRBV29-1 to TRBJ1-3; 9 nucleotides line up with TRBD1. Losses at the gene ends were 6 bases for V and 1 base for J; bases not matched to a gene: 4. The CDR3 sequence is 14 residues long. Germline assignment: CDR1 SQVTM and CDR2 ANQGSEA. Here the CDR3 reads CSVGTGLSGNTIYF. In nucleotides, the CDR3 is TGCAGCGTAGGGACAGGGCTATCTGGAAACACCATATATTTT. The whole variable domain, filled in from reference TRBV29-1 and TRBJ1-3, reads SAVISQKPSRDICQRGTSLTIQCQVDSQVTMMFWYRQQPGQSLTLIATANQGSEATYESGFVIDKFPISRPNLTFSTLTVSNMSPEDSSIYLCSVGTGLSGNTIYFGEGSWLTVV.

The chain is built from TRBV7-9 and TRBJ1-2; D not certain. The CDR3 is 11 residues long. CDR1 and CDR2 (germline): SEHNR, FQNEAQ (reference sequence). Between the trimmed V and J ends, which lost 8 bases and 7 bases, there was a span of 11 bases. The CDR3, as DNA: TGTGCCAGCGGCCTTGGAGGTGGCTACACCTTC. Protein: CASGLGGGYTF.

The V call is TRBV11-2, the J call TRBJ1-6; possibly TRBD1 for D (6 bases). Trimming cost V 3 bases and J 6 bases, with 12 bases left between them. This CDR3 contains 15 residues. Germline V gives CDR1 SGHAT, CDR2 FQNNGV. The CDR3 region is CASSFGQPTNSPLHF. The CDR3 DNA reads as TGTGCCAGCAGCTTCGGACAGCCTACTAATTCACCCCTCCACTTT.

This chain's CDR3 is CASSLETSGETQYF. The CDR3 DNA follows: TGTGCCAGCTCACTCGAGACTAGCGGGGAGACCCAGTACTTC. The V gene is TRBV18, the J gene TRBJ2-5; 10 bases are a match to TRBD2. The CDR3 has 14 residues. Germline-derived CDR1 and CDR2 are KGHSH and LQKENI. V lost 4 bases to trimming and J lost 5 bases; unmatched junction nucleotides: 4. The variable domain in full, completed from reference TRBV18 and TRBJ2-5, reads NAGVMQNPRHLVRRRGQEARLRCSPMKGHSHVYWYRQLPEEGLKFMVYLQKENIIDESGMPKERFSAEFPKEGPSILRIQQVVRGDSAAYFCASSLETSGETQYFGPGTRLLVL.

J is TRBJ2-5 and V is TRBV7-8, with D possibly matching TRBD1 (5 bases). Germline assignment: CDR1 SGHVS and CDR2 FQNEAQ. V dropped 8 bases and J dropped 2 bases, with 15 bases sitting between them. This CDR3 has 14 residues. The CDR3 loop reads CASVGVAGQETQYF. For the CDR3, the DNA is TGTGCCAGCGTTGGGGTTGCAGGGCAAGAGACCCAGTACTTC.

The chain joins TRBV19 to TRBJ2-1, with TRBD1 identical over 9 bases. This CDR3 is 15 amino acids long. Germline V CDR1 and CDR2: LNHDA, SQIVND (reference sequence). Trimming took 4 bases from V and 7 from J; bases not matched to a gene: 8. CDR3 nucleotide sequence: TGTGCCAGTAGTACTCGCAGGACAGGGGCAAATGAGCAGTTCTTC. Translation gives CASSTRRTGANEQFF.

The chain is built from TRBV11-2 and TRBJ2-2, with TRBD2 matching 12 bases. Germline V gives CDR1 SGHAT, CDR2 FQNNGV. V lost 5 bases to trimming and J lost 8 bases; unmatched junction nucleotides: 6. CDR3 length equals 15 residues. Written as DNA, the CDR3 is TGTGCCAGCAGCCCGACTAGCGGGAGAGTAGGGGAGCTGTTTTTT. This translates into CASSPTSGRVGELFF.

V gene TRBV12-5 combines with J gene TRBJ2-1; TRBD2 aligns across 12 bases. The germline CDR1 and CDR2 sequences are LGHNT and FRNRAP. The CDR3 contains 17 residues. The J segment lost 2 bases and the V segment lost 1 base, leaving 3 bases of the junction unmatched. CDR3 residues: CASGLARTSGTYNEQFF. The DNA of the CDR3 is TGTGCTAGTGGTTTGGCCCGGACTAGCGGGACCTACAATGAGCAGTTCTTC.

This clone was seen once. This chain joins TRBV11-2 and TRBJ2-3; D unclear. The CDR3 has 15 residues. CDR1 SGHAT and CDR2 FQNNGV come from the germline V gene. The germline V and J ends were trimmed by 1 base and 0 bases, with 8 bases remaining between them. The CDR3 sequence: CASSLVAPSTDTQYF. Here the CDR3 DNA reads TGTGCCAGCAGCTTAGTAGCACCTAGCACAGATACGCAGTATTTT.

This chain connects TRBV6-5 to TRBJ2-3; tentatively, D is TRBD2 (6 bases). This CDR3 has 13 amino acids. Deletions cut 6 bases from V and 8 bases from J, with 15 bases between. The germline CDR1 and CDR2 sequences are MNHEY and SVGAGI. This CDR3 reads CASRGAGPGTQYF. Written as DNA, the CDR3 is TGTGCCAGCAGGGGAGCGGGCCCGGGTACGCAGTATTTT.

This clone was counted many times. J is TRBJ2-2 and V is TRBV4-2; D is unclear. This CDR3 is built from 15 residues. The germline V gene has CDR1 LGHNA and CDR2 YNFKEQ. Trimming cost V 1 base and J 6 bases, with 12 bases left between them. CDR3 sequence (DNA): TGTGCCAGCAGCCAAGGTGTATTGGCGGCCGGGGAGCTGTTTTTT. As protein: CASSQGVLAAGELFF.

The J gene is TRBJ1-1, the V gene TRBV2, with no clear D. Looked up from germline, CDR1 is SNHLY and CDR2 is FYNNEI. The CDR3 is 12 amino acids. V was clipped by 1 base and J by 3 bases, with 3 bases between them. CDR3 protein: CASSEVDTEAFF. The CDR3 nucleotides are TGTGCCAGCAGTGAAGTAGACACTGAAGCTTTCTTT.

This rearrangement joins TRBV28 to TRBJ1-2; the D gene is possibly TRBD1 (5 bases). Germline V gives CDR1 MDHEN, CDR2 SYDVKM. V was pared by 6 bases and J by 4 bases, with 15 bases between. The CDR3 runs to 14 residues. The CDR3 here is CASREGTPTYGYTF. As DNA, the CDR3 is TGTGCCAGCAGGGAAGGGACTCCCACCTATGGCTACACCTTC.

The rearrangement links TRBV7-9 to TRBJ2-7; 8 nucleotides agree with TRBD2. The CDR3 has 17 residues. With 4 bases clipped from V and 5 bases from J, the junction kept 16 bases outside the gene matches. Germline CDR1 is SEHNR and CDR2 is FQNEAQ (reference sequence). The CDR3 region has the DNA TGTGCCAGCAGCTCGATCTGGGAAGCGGGAGATCTCCACGAGCAGTACTTC. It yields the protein CASSSIWEAGDLHEQYF.

The CDR3 sequence is CASSPPGVTNYGYTF. CDR3 nucleotides: TGTGCCAGCTCACCACCCGGGGTAACTAACTATGGCTACACCTTC. This chain links TRBV18 with TRBJ1-2; no firm D call. The CDR3 is 15 residues long. Germline V gives CDR1 KGHSH, CDR2 LQKENI. V lost 0 bases and J 0 bases, leaving 8 bases between the germline ends.

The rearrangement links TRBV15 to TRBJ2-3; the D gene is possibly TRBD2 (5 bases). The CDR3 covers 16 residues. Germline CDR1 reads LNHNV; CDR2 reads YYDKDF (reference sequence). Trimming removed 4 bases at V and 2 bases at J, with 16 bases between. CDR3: CATSMEAPNPTDTQYF. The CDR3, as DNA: TGTGCCACCAGCATGGAGGCACCGAACCCCACAGATACGCAGTATTTT.

The CDR3 DNA reads as TGCGCCAGCAGCCGCGGGATCGGAGGGAACACCGGGGAGCTGTTTTTT. Translated: CASSRGIGGNTGELFF. V is TRBV4-3 and J is TRBJ2-2, with D possibly being TRBD2 (6 bases). Trimming pared 4 bases from V and 1 base from J, leaving 13 bases between. Germline CDR1 LGHNA, CDR2 YSLEER. The CDR3 consists of 16 residues.

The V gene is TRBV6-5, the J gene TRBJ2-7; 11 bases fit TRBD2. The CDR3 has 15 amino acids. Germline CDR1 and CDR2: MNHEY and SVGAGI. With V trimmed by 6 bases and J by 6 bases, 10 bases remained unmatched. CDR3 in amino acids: CASRAILAGVGEQYF. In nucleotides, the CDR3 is TGTGCCAGCAGGGCGATACTAGCGGGAGTTGGCGAGCAGTACTTC.

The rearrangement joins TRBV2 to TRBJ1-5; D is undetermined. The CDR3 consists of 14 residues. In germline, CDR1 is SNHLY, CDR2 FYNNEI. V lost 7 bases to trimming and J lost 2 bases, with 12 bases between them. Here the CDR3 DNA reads TGTGCCAGCACCTTTGAACTTGGCAATCAGCCCCAGCATTTT. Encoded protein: CASTFELGNQPQHF.

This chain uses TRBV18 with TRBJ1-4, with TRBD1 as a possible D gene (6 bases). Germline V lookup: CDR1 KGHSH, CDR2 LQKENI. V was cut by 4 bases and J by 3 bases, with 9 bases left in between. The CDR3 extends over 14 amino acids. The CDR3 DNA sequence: TGTGCCAGCTCACTGGGGGCAGCTAATGAAAAACTGTTTTTT. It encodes CASSLGAANEKLFF.

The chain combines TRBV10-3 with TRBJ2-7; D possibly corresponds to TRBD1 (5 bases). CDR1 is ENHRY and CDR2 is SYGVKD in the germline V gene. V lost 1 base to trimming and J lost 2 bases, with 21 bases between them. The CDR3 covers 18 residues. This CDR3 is CAISEYLGLAGCTYEQYF. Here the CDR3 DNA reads TGTGCCATCAGTGAGTATCTGGGCTTGGCAGGGTGTACCTACGAGCAGTACTTC.

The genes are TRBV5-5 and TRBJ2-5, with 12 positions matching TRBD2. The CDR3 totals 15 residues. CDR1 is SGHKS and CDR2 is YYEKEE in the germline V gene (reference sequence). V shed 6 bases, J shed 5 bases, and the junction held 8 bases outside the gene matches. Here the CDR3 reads CASTPTSGSGETQYF. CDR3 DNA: TGTGCCAGCACTCCGACTAGCGGGAGCGGTGAGACCCAGTACTTC.

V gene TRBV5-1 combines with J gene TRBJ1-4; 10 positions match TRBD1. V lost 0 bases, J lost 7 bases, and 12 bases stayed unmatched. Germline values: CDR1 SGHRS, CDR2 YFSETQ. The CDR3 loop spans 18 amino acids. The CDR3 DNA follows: TGCGCCAGCAGCTTGGATGGGGACAGGGGAGTCGGTAGTGAAAAACTGTTTTTT. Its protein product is CASSLDGDRGVGSEKLFF.

The DNA for the CDR3 is TGTGCCAGCAGCCAAGAGTCGGGGGGTTCACCCCTCCACTTT. It specifies CASSQESGGSPLHF. The chain carries TRBV3-1 (or the pseudogene TRBV3-2) and TRBJ1-6, with a tentative D call TRBD1 (5 bases). Germline loops: CDR1 LGHDT, CDR2 YNNKEL (reference sequence). V lost 0 bases to trimming and J lost 9 bases, with 9 bases between them. This CDR3 is built from 14 residues.

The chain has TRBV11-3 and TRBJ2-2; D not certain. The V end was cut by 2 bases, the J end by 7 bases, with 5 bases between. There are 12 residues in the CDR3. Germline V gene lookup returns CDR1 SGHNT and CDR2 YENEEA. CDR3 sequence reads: CASSLSGGELFF. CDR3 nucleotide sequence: TGTGCCAGCAGCTTATCGGGCGGGGAGCTGTTTTTT.

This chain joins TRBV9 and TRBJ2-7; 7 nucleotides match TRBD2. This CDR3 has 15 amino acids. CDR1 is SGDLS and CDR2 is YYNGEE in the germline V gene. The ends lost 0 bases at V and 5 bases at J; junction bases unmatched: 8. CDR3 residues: CASSVGAGVVDEQYF. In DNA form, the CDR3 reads TGTGCCAGCAGCGTAGGGGCGGGAGTCGTCGACGAGCAGTACTTC.

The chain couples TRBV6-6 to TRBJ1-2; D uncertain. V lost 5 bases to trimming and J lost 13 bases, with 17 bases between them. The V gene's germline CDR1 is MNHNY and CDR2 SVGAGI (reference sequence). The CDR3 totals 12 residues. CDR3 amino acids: CASSNGAWSGTF. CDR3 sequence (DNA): TGTGCCAGCAGTAACGGAGCATGGTCTGGCACCTTC.

The DNA for the CDR3 is TGTGCTAGTGGTGGGGACAGGGCCAATTCACCCCTCCACTTT. The encoded protein is CASGGDRANSPLHF. The chain recombines TRBV12-5 with TRBJ1-6; 9 positions agree with TRBD1. V shed 5 bases, J shed 7 bases, and the junction held 3 bases outside the gene matches. The CDR3 covers 14 residues. The germline CDR1 and CDR2 sequences are LGHNT and FRNRAP.